This T cell receptor beta chain comes out of a study of T-cell memory formation after mild COVID-19. Study-wide background: Across donors, TCR clusters were largely donor specific. Whole-study findings and limits: CD4/CD8 balance characterized clones contracting day 15 to 85, and CD4+ skew characterized later expanders.

MiXCR, applied by TCRdb to the 5' RACE reads, yields one record per CDR3 protein. Of about 57,000 distinct CDR3 sequences listed, over 9% are singletons. The V and J ends lost 5 bases and 13 bases, in that order; junction bases with no gene match: 8. The CDR3 has 12 amino acids. CDR1 and CDR2 (germline): SEHNR, FQNEAQ (reference sequence). This clonotype appeared many times. Its antigen is not identified. Sequences were obtained from PBMCs or a T cell subset sorted from them (not recorded which). This chain links TRBV7-9 with TRBJ2-1; 7 nucleotides match TRBD1. The origin of this receptor is a man aged 18-30 years who had mild COVID-19 (a few samples of this study predate the infection). Cell type and time point are not known. CDR3 bases: TGTGCCAGCAGCACAAGGGACAGCAATCAGTTCTTC. Its translation is CASSTRDSNQFF.